This T cell receptor beta chain was recorded in a study of shared clonotypes between healthy human individuals. Findings of the study overall: Non-shared clonotypes had lower generation probabilities than those shared by all four donors.

About this clone itself: Its cognate antigen is unknown.

CD8 cells regarded as naive lacked CD45RO, were positively chosen for CCR7, and omitted terminally differentiated effector memory CD45RA+ cells. On sorted subsets, replicate PCRs used approximately 190 ng DNA, or tens of thousands of T cell genomes. Generated by immunoSEQ multiplex PCR, the TCRdb table keeps only in-frame clones and is missing some. The sample includes more than 2 million clones, around 96% seen only once; the top ten take 0.9% to 1.3%. The germline V gene encodes CDR1 MGHRA and CDR2 YSYEKL. This CDR3 contains 14 residues. Trimming removed 1 base at V and 5 bases at J, with 6 bases between.

The chain carries TRBV4-1 and TRBJ1-6; no definite D call. Sequenced input: naive CD8+ T cells sorted from blood. The sequence derives from a man between 18 and 35 years old in good health. CDR3 sequence (DNA): TGCGCCAGCAGCCAAGTACAGAATAATTCACCCCTCCACTTT. Its translation is CASSQVQNNSPLHF.